Following are 3 T cell receptor beta chains from one sample sequenced in a study of CD8 T cells in ankylosing spondylitis. General study results and limits: In ankylosing spondylitis blood, a motif of seven to nine highly homologous TCR beta variants appeared characteristic.

What these receptors recognize is not known. TCRdb independently ran MiXCR on the 5' RACE reads; one entry per CDR3 protein. The table lists 700,000 to 850,000 distinct CDR3 sequences, 10% to 15% of them singletons, with roughly 0.51% in the top ten. Sequencing was carried out using blood, either unsorted or a sorted T cell fraction (not recorded which). The receptors were gathered from a male donor with ankylosing spondylitis.

The genes are TRBV6-5 and TRBJ1-6; weak D call: TRBD1 (5 bases). Trimming left V 5 bases short and J 15 bases short, with 14 bases between. CDR1 is MNHEY and CDR2 is SVGAGI in the germline V gene. This CDR3 is built from 12 residues. CDR3 bases: TGTGCCAGCAGTCTTGGGGGATATCTCCTCCACTTT. Translating gives CASSLGGYLLHF.

The table lists this clonotype with a few counts. This chain connects TRBV20-1 to TRBJ2-7; D not resolved. Trimming cost V 2 bases and J 3 bases, with 17 bases left between them. The CDR3 loop spans 15 amino acids. Per germline, CDR1 DFQATT and CDR2 SNEGSKA (reference sequence). The CDR3 is CSARPLGRDHYEQYF. DNA of the CDR3: TGCAGTGCTAGACCGTTAGGCCGAGACCACTACGAGCAGTACTTC.

This clonotype was picked up many times. The V gene is TRBV29-1, the J gene TRBJ2-3, with a possible D match to TRBD2 (5 bases). The CDR3 extends over 14 amino acids. Germline loops: CDR1 SQVTM, CDR2 ANQGSEA. V was cut by 7 bases and J by 0 bases, with 14 bases left in between. This CDR3 is CSGGNPASTDTQYF. In DNA, the CDR3 is TGCAGCGGAGGGAATCCGGCTAGCACAGATACGCAGTATTTT.